This T cell receptor (beta chain) was profiled in a study of blood T cells in healthy people across ages. Trimming left V 7 bases short and J 4 bases short, with 23 bases between. CDR1 and CDR2 (germline): SGHAT, FQNNGV. This CDR3 is built from 16 residues. A second about 7 to 12 cycle PCR used barcoded and J-beta primers. A template-switch adaptor that had 12 random nucleotides put a tag on each cDNA molecule. TCRdb re-called the 5' RACE reads with MiXCR, one entry per CDR3 protein. In the table there are 700,000 to 900,000 distinct CDR3 sequences, 40% to 65% of which are singletons. Comment on this clonotype: The antigen remains undetermined.

General study findings and limits: Leaving the PBMCs unsorted stopped any conclusive comparison of naive versus antigen-experienced cells.

The receptor comes from a man aged 80 or over in good health. Material: blood. This chain connects TRBV11-2 to TRBJ2-7; a possible D gene is TRBD2 (5 bases). CDR3 nucleotides: TGTGCCAGCATCCGAACCGCAGTGGGAGAGGGATACGAGCAGTACTTC. Translating it yields CASIRTAVGEGYEQYF.